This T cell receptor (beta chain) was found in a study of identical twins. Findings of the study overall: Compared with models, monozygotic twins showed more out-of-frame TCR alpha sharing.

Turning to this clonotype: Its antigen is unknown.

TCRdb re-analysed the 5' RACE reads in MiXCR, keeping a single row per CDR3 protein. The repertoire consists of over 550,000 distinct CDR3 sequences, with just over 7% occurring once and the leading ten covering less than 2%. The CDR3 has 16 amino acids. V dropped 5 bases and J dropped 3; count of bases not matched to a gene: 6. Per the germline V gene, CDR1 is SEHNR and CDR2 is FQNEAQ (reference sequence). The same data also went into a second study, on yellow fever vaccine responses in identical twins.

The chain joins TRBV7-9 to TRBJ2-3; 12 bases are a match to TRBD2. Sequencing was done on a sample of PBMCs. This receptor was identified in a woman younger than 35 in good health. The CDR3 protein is CASSPTSGSRTDTQYF. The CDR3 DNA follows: TGTGCCAGCAGCCCGACTAGCGGGAGTAGGACAGATACGCAGTATTTT.